This T cell receptor beta chain is drawn from a study of blood T cell repertoires in COVID-19. Study details: From T cells, B-cell-depleted T cells, or PBMCs came the material, which was cDNA or gDNA.

The CDR3 is 15 amino acids. V gave up 4 bases and J gave up 5 bases; unmatched junction bases: 6. Germline V gene lookup returns CDR1 LGHDT and CDR2 YNNKEL (reference sequence). The method was immunoSEQ multiplex PCR; TCRdb's version includes in-frame clones alone and lacks a portion of them. The sample lists about 45,000 clones, nearly 70% occurring once. This sequence joins TRBV3-1 (or the pseudogene TRBV3-2) and TRBJ2-7; 12 positions agree with TRBD1. Sequencing was performed on peripheral blood. The TCR sequence derives from a man of 80 years or more with acute or convalescent COVID-19. This CDR3 is CASSLEGQGANEQYF. CDR3 in DNA: TGTGCCAGCAGCCTGGAGGGACAGGGGGCAAACGAGCAGTACTTC.